The clone carrying this T cell receptor beta chain was detected many times. Its antigen is as yet unknown. These data are taken from a study of CD8+CD57+ T cells in acquired aplastic anemia. Template material for TCR beta VDJ and CDR3 profiling consisted of genomic DNA. Using its own MiXCR run on the reads, TCRdb lists one record per CDR3 protein. Among under 150,000 distinct CDR3 sequences listed, approximately 41% were seen once. Findings and limits, study-wide: Patients had roughly 31 CD8+ CDR3 sequences in common with controls (the shared set).

Germline CDR1 LGHDT, CDR2 YNNKEL (reference sequence). V dropped 0 bases and J dropped 7 bases, with 12 bases sitting between them. The CDR3 consists of 14 residues. This receptor was identified in a human donor in good health, serving as a control. The sample comprised sorted CD4+, CD8+, or CD8+CD57+ T cells (not recorded which) from PBMCs. The chain carries TRBV3-1 and TRBJ1-2, with D possibly being TRBD1 (6 bases). CDR3 region: CASSQDTGASGYTF. The CDR3 DNA reads TGTGCCAGCAGCCAAGATACGGGGGCGTCTGGCTACACCTTC.